The 27 T cell receptor beta chains below all came from one sample that was sequenced in a study of blood T cell repertoires in COVID-19. Some clones are missing from TCRdb's copy, which holds only in-frame ones; the method was immunoSEQ multiplex PCR. The data contain about 88,000 clones, approximately 91% of them seen just once; the ten biggest clones take up around 3%. The source material was peripheral blood. The receptors derive from a woman of 80 years or more with acute or convalescent COVID-19.

The CDR3 DNA follows: TGCGCCAGCAGCTCGGGACAGACCGATTCACCCCTCCACTTT. It codes for CASSSGQTDSPLHF. J is TRBJ1-6 and V is TRBV5-1, with 7 bases aligning to TRBD1. Germline V gene lookup returns CDR1 SGHRS and CDR2 YFSETQ. This CDR3 is 14 amino acids long. The V segment lost 3 bases and the J segment 8 bases; nucleotides outside the gene matches: 5.

The chain uses TRBV5-1 and TRBJ1-5; D gene unclear. This CDR3 has 13 residues. Germline lookup yields CDR1 SGHRS and CDR2 YFSETQ. V lost 7 bases and J lost 4, with 12 bases in between. CDR3: CASAPGTNQPQHF. CDR3 nucleotides: TGCGCCAGCGCACCGGGAACAAATCAGCCCCAGCATTTT.

The chain is built from TRBV25-1 and TRBJ1-2; 8 bases line up with TRBD1. In germline, CDR1 is MGHDK, CDR2 SYGVNS. CDR3 length: 12 amino acids. Losses at the gene ends were 6 bases for V and 4 bases for J; bases not matched to a gene: 1. For the CDR3, the DNA is TGTGCCAGCAGCAGGGGGCTCTATGGCTACACCTTC. It codes for CASSRGLYGYTF.

J is TRBJ2-3 and V is TRBV5-5; 7 bases match TRBD1. V was clipped by 3 bases and J by 1 base; unmatched bases: 5. Germline CDR1 SGHKS, CDR2 YYEKEE (reference sequence). This CDR3 is 15 amino acids long. CDR3 region: CASSSTGVGTDTQYF. CDR3 bases: TGTGCCAGCAGCTCTACAGGGGTGGGCACAGATACGCAGTATTTT.

The chain carries TRBV4-2 and TRBJ2-5; 9 bases align to TRBD2. The junction had 20 bases not matched to a gene; V was cut back by 2 bases and J by 4 bases. The CDR3 is 20 residues long. Germline V gives CDR1 LGHNA, CDR2 YNFKEQ. The CDR3, as DNA: TGTGCCAGCAGCCAATCCGGCGGCGGGGGGGTGATTGTGAGAGGAGAGACCCAGTACTTC. This codes for CASSQSGGGGVIVRGETQYF.

J is TRBJ2-7 and V is TRBV11-2; D might be TRBD2 (5 bases). Germline-derived CDR1 and CDR2 are SGHAT and FQNNGV. This CDR3 has 14 residues. Trimming removed 1 base from V and 3 bases from J, with 10 bases in between. DNA of the CDR3: TGTGCCAGCAGCTTAGGAGGGAACGGCTACGAGCAGTACTTC. This codes for CASSLGGNGYEQYF.

This rearrangement joins TRBV7-2 to TRBJ2-2; no reliable D call. The germline V gene encodes CDR1 SGHTA and CDR2 FQGNSA. V lost 5 bases and J 2 bases, leaving 18 bases between the germline ends. CDR3 length: 17 amino acids. The CDR3 DNA sequence: TGTGCCAGCAGCCGTCCATCAGGAACCTACAACACCGGGGAGCTGTTTTTT. Translating it yields CASSRPSGTYNTGELFF.

The chain links TRBV5-1 to TRBJ2-3, with TRBD2 matching over 11 bases. Germline loops: CDR1 SGHRS, CDR2 YFSETQ. The CDR3 totals 16 residues. The V segment lost 0 bases and the J segment 5 bases; nucleotides outside the gene matches: 5. The DNA for the CDR3 is TGCGCCAGCAGCTTGGGACAGGGGACTAGCGGAGATACGCAGTATTTT. Protein product: CASSLGQGTSGDTQYF.

The V call is TRBV7-2, the J call TRBJ2-7; 8 nucleotides match TRBD2. Germline-derived CDR1 and CDR2 are SGHTA and FQGNSA. V lost 5 bases and J lost 6; bases outside the gene matches: 12. The CDR3 length is 15 residues. CDR3 nucleotides: TGTGCCAGCAGCCGGGGGGGCCCAAGAGGAGGCGAGCAGTACTTC. Amino acids: CASSRGGPRGGEQYF.

This rearrangement joins TRBV5-1 to TRBJ2-2; D unresolved. Trimming removed 7 bases from V and 5 bases from J, with 6 bases in between. This CDR3 comprises 11 residues. Germline V gene lookup returns CDR1 SGHRS and CDR2 YFSETQ. The chain's CDR3 is CASRQTGELFF. The CDR3 nucleotides read TGCGCCAGCCGTCAGACCGGGGAGCTGTTTTTT. The complete variable domain, with remaining parts taken from reference TRBV5-1 and TRBJ2-2, reads KAGVTQTPRYLIKTRGQQVTLSCSPISGHRSVSWYQQTPGQGLQFLFEYFSETQRNKGNFPGRFSGRQFSNSRSEMNVSTLELGDSALYLCASRQTGELFFGEGSRLTVL.

This clone was seen just once. The gene calls are TRBV19 and TRBJ2-7, with 9 bases matching TRBD2. CDR1 LNHDA and CDR2 SQIVND come from the germline V gene (reference sequence). With 1 base clipped from V and 2 bases from J, the junction kept 0 bases outside the gene matches. CDR3 length: 14 residues. The CDR3 here is CASSIVAGAYEQYF. In DNA form, the CDR3 reads TGTGCCAGTAGTATAGTAGCGGGGGCCTACGAGCAGTACTTC.

This chain links TRBV18 with TRBJ2-2; a possible D gene is TRBD2 (5 bases). This CDR3 is 16 amino acids long. Per the germline V gene, CDR1 is KGHSH and CDR2 is LQKENI. Trimming cost V 3 bases and J 0 bases, with 11 bases left between them. The CDR3 here is CASSPLAKPNTGELFF. CDR3 nucleotides: TGTGCCAGCTCACCTTTAGCGAAACCGAACACCGGGGAGCTGTTTTTT. Full variable domain (missing parts from reference TRBV18 and TRBJ2-2): NAGVMQNPRHLVRRRGQEARLRCSPMKGHSHVYWYRQLPEEGLKFMVYLQKENIIDESGMPKERFSAEFPKEGPSILRIQQVVRGDSAAYFCASSPLAKPNTGELFFGEGSRLTVL.

The V call is TRBV3-1 (or the pseudogene TRBV3-2), the J call TRBJ1-2, with TRBD1 matching over 8 bases. Germline assignment: CDR1 LGHDT and CDR2 YNNKEL (reference sequence). The CDR3 sequence is 14 residues long. The ends lost 2 bases at V and 6 bases at J; junction bases unmatched: 5. The chain's CDR3 is CASSQSRGLDGYTF. The CDR3 DNA reads TGTGCCAGCAGCCAATCCAGGGGGCTTGATGGCTACACCTTC.

The chain is built from TRBV15 and TRBJ2-7; 7 nucleotides line up with TRBD2. Germline CDR1 LNHNV, CDR2 YYDKDF (reference sequence). The CDR3 loop spans 15 amino acids. Trimming removed 5 bases from V and 3 bases from J; junction bases left unmatched: 10. The CDR3 nucleotides read TGTGCCACCAGCCTTTTGAGCGGGAACCTCTACGAGCAGTACTTC. It specifies CATSLLSGNLYEQYF.

This clone was detected only once. This chain's CDR3 is CASGREGEQFF. The CDR3 nucleotides read TGTGCCAGCGGTCGGGAAGGCGAGCAGTTCTTC. The rearrangement uses TRBV6-4 and TRBJ2-1; the D gene is possibly TRBD2 (5 bases). Trimming left V 8 bases short and J 10 bases short, with 12 bases between. Germline V gives CDR1 MRHNA, CDR2 SNTAGT. The CDR3 totals 11 residues.

The chain couples TRBV6-5 to TRBJ2-5, with TRBD1 matching 9 bases. V shed 0 bases, J shed 3 bases, and the junction held 2 bases outside the gene matches. From germline, CDR1 is MNHEY and CDR2 SVGAGI. CDR3 length equals 15 residues. The DNA for the CDR3 is TGTGCCAGCAGTTACTCAGGGACAGGGAAAGAGACCCAGTACTTC. It codes for CASSYSGTGKETQYF.

The V and J genes are TRBV29-1 and TRBJ1-2; 7 bases align to TRBD1. Trimming cost V 5 bases and J 2 bases; bases outside gene matches: 5. Germline V gene lookup returns CDR1 SQVTM and CDR2 ANQGSEA. This CDR3 is built from 13 residues. Written as DNA, the CDR3 is TGCAGCGTTAAGGGGACAGCAAACTATGGCTACACCTTC. Amino acids: CSVKGTANYGYTF.

The V and J genes are TRBV7-9 and TRBJ2-1, with 10 bases lining up with TRBD2. Germline values: CDR1 SEHNR, CDR2 FQNEAQ (reference sequence). The CDR3 length is 16 residues. With 4 bases clipped from V and 0 bases from J, the junction kept 3 bases outside the gene matches. CDR3 DNA sequence: TGTGCCAGCAGCTCTAGCGGGAGTAGCTCCTACAATGAGCAGTTCTTC. The encoded protein is CASSSSGSSSYNEQFF.

The rearrangement joins TRBV7-9 to TRBJ2-5; D perhaps matches TRBD1 (6 bases). The germline V and J ends were trimmed by 4 bases and 0 bases, with 12 bases remaining between them. Per germline, CDR1 SEHNR and CDR2 FQNEAQ (reference sequence). The CDR3 is 15 amino acids. DNA of the CDR3: TGTGCCAGCAGCTCACTGGGGGCCGACCAAGAGACCCAGTACTTC. Encoded protein: CASSSLGADQETQYF.

This rearrangement joins TRBV28 to TRBJ2-3, with D unresolved. V dropped 3 bases and J dropped 0 bases, with 4 bases sitting between them. The CDR3 has 13 amino acids. Germline V gene sequence: CDR1 MDHEN, CDR2 SYDVKM. CDR3 region: CASSFRSTDTQYF. CDR3 bases: TGTGCCAGCAGTTTTAGAAGCACAGATACGCAGTATTTT.

The chain recombines TRBV19 with TRBJ1-2; possible D gene TRBD1, 5 bases. The V and J ends lost 6 bases and 7 bases respectively, with 18 bases between them. This CDR3 contains 14 residues. Germline V gene sequence: CDR1 LNHDA, CDR2 SQIVND (reference sequence). This CDR3 is CASRTQGGSFGYTF. The CDR3 DNA reads as TGTGCCAGTAGGACCCAGGGAGGAAGTTTTGGCTACACCTTC.

In its sample, this clone was seen once. J is TRBJ1-4 and V is TRBV10-1, with TRBD1 identical over 9 bases. The germline V gene encodes CDR1 WNHNN and CDR2 SYGVQD (reference sequence). The CDR3 length is 14 residues. V lost 8 bases to trimming and J lost 7 bases; unmatched junction nucleotides: 8. For the CDR3, the DNA is TGCGCCAGCGTCTACAGGGGGCGAAGTGAAAAACTGTTTTTT. Protein sequence: CASVYRGRSEKLFF.

The CDR3 protein is CASSLGAIYYGYTF. CDR3 DNA: TGTGCCAGCAGCTTAGGGGCCATCTACTATGGCTACACCTTC. J is TRBJ1-2 and V is TRBV7-3, with D perhaps matching TRBD1 (5 bases). CDR1 SGHTA and CDR2 FQGTGA come from the germline V gene. The CDR3 spans 14 residues. V was clipped by 2 bases and J by 3 bases, with 10 bases between them.

V and J are TRBV10-3 and TRBJ2-1; TRBD2 matches at 10 bases. CDR1 and CDR2 (germline): ENHRY, SYGVKD. This CDR3 contains 13 residues. After removal of 6 bases from V and 6 bases from J, the junction contained 2 bases not matched to a gene. CDR3 bases: TGTGCCATCAGGGGGACTAGCGCCAATGAGCAGTTCTTC. Protein product: CAIRGTSANEQFF.

This clone appeared a single time. The chain carries TRBV18 and TRBJ2-1; 11 positions agree with TRBD2. Germline loops: CDR1 KGHSH, CDR2 LQKENI. The CDR3 covers 16 residues. V lost 6 bases and J lost 4; bases outside the gene matches: 8. The CDR3 nucleotides are TGTGCCAGCTCTCTTGGACTAGCGGGCGCTTACAATGAGCAGTTCTTC. Translating it yields CASSLGLAGAYNEQFF.

The chain uses TRBV7-2 and TRBJ2-5, with TRBD2 matching over 15 bases. The CDR3 contains 19 residues. Germline trimming cut 5 bases from V and 1 base from J; bases unmatched to any gene: 11. From germline, CDR1 is SGHTA and CDR2 FQGNSA. The CDR3 spells CASSQLRTSGGASQETQYF. CDR3 in DNA: TGTGCCAGCAGCCAACTCCGGACTAGCGGGGGGGCTAGCCAAGAGACCCAGTACTTC.

The rearrangement uses TRBV24-1 and TRBJ1-4; D remains ambiguous. The CDR3 covers 15 residues. Trimming pared 3 bases from V and 10 bases from J, leaving 17 bases between. Germline CDR1 reads KGHDR; CDR2 reads SFDVKD. CDR3 sequence (DNA): TGTGCCACCAGTGATCCGAGTCCGGGCGAGGGAAAACTGTTTTTT. Protein product: CATSDPSPGEGKLFF.